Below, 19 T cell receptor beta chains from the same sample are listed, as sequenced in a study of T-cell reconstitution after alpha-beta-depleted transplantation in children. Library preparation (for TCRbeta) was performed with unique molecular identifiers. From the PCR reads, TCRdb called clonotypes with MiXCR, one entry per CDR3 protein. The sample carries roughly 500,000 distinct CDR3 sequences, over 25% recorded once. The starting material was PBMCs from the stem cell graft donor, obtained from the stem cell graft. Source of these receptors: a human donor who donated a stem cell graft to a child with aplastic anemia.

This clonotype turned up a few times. CDR3 sequence (DNA): TGCAGTGCCGTGGATAGGGACAGGGGACTTACCTACGAGCAGTACGTC. Translating gives CSAVDRDRGLTYEQYV. The gene calls are TRBV20-1 and TRBJ2-7; 10 bases map to TRBD1. CDR3 length: 16 amino acids. Germline CDR1 reads DFQATT; CDR2 reads SNEGSKA (reference sequence). Trimming at V came to 6 bases and at J to 2 bases, leaving 13 bases not matched to a gene.

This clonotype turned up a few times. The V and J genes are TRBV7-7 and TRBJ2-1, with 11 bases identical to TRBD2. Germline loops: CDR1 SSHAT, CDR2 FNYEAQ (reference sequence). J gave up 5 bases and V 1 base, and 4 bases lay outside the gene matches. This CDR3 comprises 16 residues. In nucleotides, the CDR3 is TGTGCCAGCAGCTTAGGGGGACTAGCGGAAAACAATGAGCAGTTCTTC. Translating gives CASSLGGLAENNEQFF.

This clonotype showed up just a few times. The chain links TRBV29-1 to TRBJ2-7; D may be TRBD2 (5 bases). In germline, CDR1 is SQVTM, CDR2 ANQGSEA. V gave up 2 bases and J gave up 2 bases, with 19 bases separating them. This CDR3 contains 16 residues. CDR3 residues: CSVETELVRGTYEQYF. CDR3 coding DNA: TGCAGCGTTGAAACCGAACTAGTCAGAGGGACCTACGAGCAGTACTTC.

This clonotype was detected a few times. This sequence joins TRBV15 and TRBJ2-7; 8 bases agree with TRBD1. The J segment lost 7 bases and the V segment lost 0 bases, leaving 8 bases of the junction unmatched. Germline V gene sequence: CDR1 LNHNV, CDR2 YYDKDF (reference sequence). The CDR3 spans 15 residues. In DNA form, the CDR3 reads TGTGCCACCAGCAGAGATTTCCTGACAGGGGATGAGCAGTACTTC. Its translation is CATSRDFLTGDEQYF.

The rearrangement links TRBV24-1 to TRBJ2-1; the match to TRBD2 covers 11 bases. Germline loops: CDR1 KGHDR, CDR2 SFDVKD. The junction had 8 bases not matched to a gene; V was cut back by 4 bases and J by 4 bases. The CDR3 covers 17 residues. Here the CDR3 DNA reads TGTGCCACCAGTGACCCAACCGGGACTAGCGGTTACAATGAGCAGTTCTTC. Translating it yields CATSDPTGTSGYNEQFF.

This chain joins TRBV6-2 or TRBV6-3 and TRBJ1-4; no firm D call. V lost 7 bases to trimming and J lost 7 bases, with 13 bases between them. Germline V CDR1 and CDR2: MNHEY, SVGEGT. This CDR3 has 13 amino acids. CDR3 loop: CASTSRGTEKLFF. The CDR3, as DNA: TGTGCCAGCACAAGCCGGGGAACTGAAAAACTGTTTTTT.

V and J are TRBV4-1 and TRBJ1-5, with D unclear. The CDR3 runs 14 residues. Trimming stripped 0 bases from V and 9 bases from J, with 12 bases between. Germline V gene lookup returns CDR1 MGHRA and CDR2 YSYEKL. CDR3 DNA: TGCGCCAGCAGCCAAGATCGCGACGTCAGGCCCCAGCATTTT. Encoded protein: CASSQDRDVRPQHF.

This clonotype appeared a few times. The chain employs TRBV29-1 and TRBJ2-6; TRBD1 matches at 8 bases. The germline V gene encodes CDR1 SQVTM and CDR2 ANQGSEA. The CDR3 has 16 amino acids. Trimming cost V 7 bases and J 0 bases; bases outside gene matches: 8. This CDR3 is CSASGTGSSGANVLTF. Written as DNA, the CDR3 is TGCAGCGCATCCGGGACAGGATCCTCTGGGGCCAACGTCCTGACTTTC.

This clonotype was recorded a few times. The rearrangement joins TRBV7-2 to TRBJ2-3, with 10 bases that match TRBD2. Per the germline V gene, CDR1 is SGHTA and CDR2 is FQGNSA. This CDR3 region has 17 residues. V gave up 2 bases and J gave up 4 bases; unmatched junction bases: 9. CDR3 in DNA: TGTGCCAGCAGCTTAACTCTAGCGGGAGATACTGCAGATACGCAGTATTTT. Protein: CASSLTLAGDTADTQYF.

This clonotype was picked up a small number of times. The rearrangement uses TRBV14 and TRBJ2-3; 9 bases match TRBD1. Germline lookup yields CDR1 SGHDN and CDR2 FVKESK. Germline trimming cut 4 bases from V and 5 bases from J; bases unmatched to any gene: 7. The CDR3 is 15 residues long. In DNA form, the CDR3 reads TGTGCCAGCAGCCTCGGGACAGGGCCTATAGATACGCAGTATTTT. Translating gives CASSLGTGPIDTQYF.

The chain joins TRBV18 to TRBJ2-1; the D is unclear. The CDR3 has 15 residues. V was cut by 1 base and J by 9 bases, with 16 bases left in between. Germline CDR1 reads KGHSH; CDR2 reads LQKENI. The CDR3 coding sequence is TGTGCCAGCTCACCACAGGACCCCGGGTTGTCTGAGCAGTTCTTC. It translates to CASSPQDPGLSEQFF.

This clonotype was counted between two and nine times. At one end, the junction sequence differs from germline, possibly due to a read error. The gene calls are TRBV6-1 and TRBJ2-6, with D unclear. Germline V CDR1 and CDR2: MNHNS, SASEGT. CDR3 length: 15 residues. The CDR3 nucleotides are TGTGCCAGCAGAGAAGGCGGTTCTGGGGCCAACGTCCTGACTTTC. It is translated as CASREGGSGANVLTF.

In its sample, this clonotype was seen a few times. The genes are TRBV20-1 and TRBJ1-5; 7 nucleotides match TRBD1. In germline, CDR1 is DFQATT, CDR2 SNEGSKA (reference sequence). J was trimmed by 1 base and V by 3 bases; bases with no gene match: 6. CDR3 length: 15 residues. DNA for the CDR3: TGCAGTGCTAGCAACAGGGGATCAAGCAATCAGCCCCAGCATTTT. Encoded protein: CSASNRGSSNQPQHF.

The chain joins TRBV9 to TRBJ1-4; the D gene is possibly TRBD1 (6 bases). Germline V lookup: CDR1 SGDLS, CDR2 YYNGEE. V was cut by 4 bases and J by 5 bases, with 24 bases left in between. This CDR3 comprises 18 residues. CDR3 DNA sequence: TGTGCCAGCAGCCTTCGTCAATATCAACAGGGAAGGAATGAAAAACTGTTTTTT. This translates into CASSLRQYQQGRNEKLFF.

The CDR3 region has the DNA TGTGCCAGCAGCTTCAGACTAGCGGCGACCAACATCTCCTACAATGAGCAGTTCTTC. It codes for CASSFRLAATNISYNEQFF. The rearrangement uses TRBV11-2 and TRBJ2-1, with TRBD2 matching 9 bases. V gave up 3 bases and J gave up 0 bases; unmatched junction bases: 12. This CDR3 comprises 19 residues. Looked up from germline, CDR1 is SGHAT and CDR2 is FQNNGV.

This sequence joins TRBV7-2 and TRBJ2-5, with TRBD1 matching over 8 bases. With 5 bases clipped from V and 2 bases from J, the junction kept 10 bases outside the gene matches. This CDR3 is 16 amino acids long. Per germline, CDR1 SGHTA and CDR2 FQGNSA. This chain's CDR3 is CASSLDRATTQETQYF. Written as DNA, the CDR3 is TGTGCCAGCAGCCTGGACAGGGCCACAACTCAAGAGACCCAGTACTTC.

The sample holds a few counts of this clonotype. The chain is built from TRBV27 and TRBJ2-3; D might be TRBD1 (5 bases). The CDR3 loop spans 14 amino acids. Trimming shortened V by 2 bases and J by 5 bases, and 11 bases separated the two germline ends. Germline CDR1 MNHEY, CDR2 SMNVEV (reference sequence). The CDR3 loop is CASSLQGFGDTQYF. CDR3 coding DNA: TGTGCCAGCAGTTTACAGGGATTTGGAGATACGCAGTATTTT.

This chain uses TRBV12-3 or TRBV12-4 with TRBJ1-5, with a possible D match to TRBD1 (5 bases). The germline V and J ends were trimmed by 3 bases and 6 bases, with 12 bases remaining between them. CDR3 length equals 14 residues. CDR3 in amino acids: CASSFTRETQPQHF. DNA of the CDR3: TGTGCCAGCAGTTTTACCAGGGAAACTCAGCCCCAGCATTTT.

CDR3 loop: CASSLGLAGESYEQYF. The CDR3 nucleotides read TGTGCCAGCAGTTTGGGACTAGCGGGAGAGTCCTACGAGCAGTACTTC. The chain combines TRBV28 with TRBJ2-7; TRBD2 matches at 14 bases. Per germline, CDR1 MDHEN and CDR2 SYDVKM. This CDR3 contains 16 residues. V trimming: 3 bases; J trimming: 1 base; junction bases outside the gene matches: 2. Drawing the rest from reference TRBV28 and TRBJ2-7, the complete variable domain is DVKVTQSSRYLVKRTGEKVFLECVQDMDHENMFWYRQDPGLGLRLIYFSYDVKMKEKGDIPEGYSVSREKKERFSLILESASTNQTSMYLCASSLGLAGESYEQYFGPGTRLTVT.